The clone carrying this T cell receptor beta chain was counted a single time. Its antigen remains unidentified. The sample comes from a study of OX40 agonist ivuxolimab in advanced cancers. Looking at the study overall: Patients got intravenous ivuxolimab at 0.01 to 10 mg/kg every 2 weeks. Study-wide findings and caveats: Compared with CD4+, CD8+ T cells on average had more expanded clones. By week 6 at 0.1 to 3.0 mg/kg, blood CD4+ and CD8+ T cells had expanded clonally.

CDR1 SEHNR and CDR2 FQNEAQ come from the germline V gene (reference sequence). V lost 6 bases and J lost 0, with 18 bases in between. CDR3 length equals 17 residues. Profiled with immunoSEQ multiplex PCR; TCRdb holds only in-frame clones, not every one. This sample carries 100,000 to 120,000 clones, roughly nine tenths of them seen once, and the ten largest clones take about 0.25%. The receptor comes from an adult with an advanced solid tumor such as melanoma, head and neck, liver or kidney cancer. The chain uses TRBV7-9 and TRBJ1-3, with a possible D match to TRBD1 (5 bases). Sequencing was performed on CD4+ or CD8+ T cells sorted from blood, taken in a trial of the OX40 agonist ivuxolimab. DNA of the CDR3: TGTGCCAGCAGTTACGAACCGGGACGGAGCTCTGGAAACACCATATATTTT. Translation: CASSYEPGRSSGNTIYF.